These 30 T cell receptor beta chains share one sample of origin, sequenced in a study of identical twins. TCRdb re-called the 5' RACE reads through MiXCR, storing one row per CDR3 protein. The repertoire has about 810,000 distinct CDR3 sequences, roughly an eighth of them found once; the top ten carry around 1.5%. Separately, the same data were catalogued under a study of yellow fever vaccine responses in identical twins.

The source material was PBMCs. Source of these receptors: a woman under 30 in good health.

This chain uses TRBV12-3 or TRBV12-4 with TRBJ1-2; TRBD1 agrees at 9 bases. The CDR3 is 16 amino acids. The J segment lost 4 bases and the V segment lost 5 bases, leaving 11 bases of the junction unmatched. CDR3 loop: CASSVPGTGNTYGYTF. Here the CDR3 DNA reads TGTGCCAGCAGTGTTCCCGGGACAGGGAATACCTATGGCTACACCTTC.

The chain recombines TRBV4-1 with TRBJ2-5; 16 bases align to TRBD2. Trimming removed 2 bases from V and 5 bases from J; junction bases left unmatched: 17. Germline V gene data show CDR1 as MGHRA and CDR2 as YSYEKL. This CDR3 spans 21 amino acids. The CDR3 DNA is TGCGCCAGCAGCCAACTACGCCCTACACCGGGACTAGCGGGAGGGCCGGAGACCCAGTACTTC. This sequence encodes CASSQLRPTPGLAGGPETQYF.

This clonotype was seen repeatedly, ten times or more. V usage is TRBV19 and J usage is TRBJ2-1, with D possibly matching TRBD1 (6 bases). The CDR3 is 15 residues long. V lost 2 bases and J lost 4, with 12 bases in between. CDR1 is LNHDA, CDR2 SQIVND, per germline (reference sequence). CDR3: CASSIPGHNYNEQFF. For the CDR3, the DNA is TGTGCCAGTAGTATACCGGGACACAATTACAATGAGCAGTTCTTC.

The chain links TRBV4-1 to TRBJ1-1; no reliable D call. The CDR3 extends over 12 amino acids. The ends were cut back, 8 bases at V and 4 bases at J, with 11 bases in the middle. Germline CDR1 reads MGHRA; CDR2 reads YSYEKL. CDR3 loop: CASYGVGTEAFF. The CDR3 DNA reads TGCGCCAGCTATGGGGTCGGCACTGAAGCTTTCTTT.

This clonotype was recorded a few times. The chain joins TRBV28 to TRBJ2-3, with 8 bases that match TRBD1. Germline loops: CDR1 MDHEN, CDR2 SYDVKM. The V segment lost 4 bases and the J segment 4 bases; nucleotides outside the gene matches: 13. The length of the CDR3 is 17 residues. The CDR3 loop reads CASSSFQGADLADTQYF. The CDR3 DNA sequence: TGTGCCAGCAGTTCCTTCCAGGGGGCGGATCTGGCAGATACGCAGTATTTT. Together with reference TRBV28 and TRBJ2-3, the CDR3 gives the full variable domain: DVKVTQSSRYLVKRTGEKVFLECVQDMDHENMFWYRQDPGLGLRLIYFSYDVKMKEKGDIPEGYSVSREKKERFSLILESASTNQTSMYLCASSSFQGADLADTQYFGPGTRLTVL.

The gene calls are TRBV29-1 and TRBJ2-7; D may match TRBD1 or TRBD2 (5 bases each). Trimming pared 4 bases from V and 6 bases from J, leaving 7 bases between. Germline CDR1 reads SQVTM; CDR2 reads ANQGSEA. The CDR3 length is 10 residues. The CDR3 sequence is CSVGGGEQYF. CDR3 bases: TGCAGCGTTGGTGGGGGCGAGCAGTACTTC.

The chain carries TRBV27 and TRBJ2-7; 10 bases are a match to TRBD2. J gave up 9 bases and V 6 bases, and 14 bases lay outside the gene matches. Per germline, CDR1 MNHEY and CDR2 SMNVEV (reference sequence). The CDR3 spans 15 residues. CDR3 residues: CASSSPGAGGPLQYF. CDR3 coding DNA: TGTGCCAGCAGCTCCCCTGGAGCGGGAGGGCCCTTGCAGTACTTC.

The chain employs TRBV6-2 or TRBV6-3 and TRBJ1-5; D is uncertain. Trimming removed 8 bases at V and 4 bases at J, with 33 bases between. Germline assignment: CDR1 MNHEY and CDR2 SVGEGT. The CDR3 consists of 20 residues. CDR3 in amino acids: CASEPQKGSGIANLNQPQHF. The CDR3 nucleotides are TGTGCCAGCGAGCCTCAAAAAGGGTCTGGGATTGCGAACCTAAATCAGCCCCAGCATTTT.

The chain couples TRBV12-5 to TRBJ2-1; 9 bases are shared with TRBD1. There are 19 residues in the CDR3. V lost 6 bases to trimming and J lost 2 bases; unmatched junction nucleotides: 17. CDR1 is LGHNT and CDR2 is FRNRAP in the germline V gene. The CDR3 spells CASGPGTGKIGGTYNEQFF. The CDR3 DNA reads as TGTGCTAGTGGCCCAGGGACAGGGAAAATCGGGGGGACCTACAATGAGCAGTTCTTC.

The gene calls are TRBV28 and TRBJ2-5; D is perhaps TRBD1 or TRBD2 (5 bases each). This CDR3 comprises 14 residues. Trimming took off 3 bases at V and 5 bases at J, with 13 bases between the two ends. CDR1 is MDHEN, CDR2 SYDVKM, per germline. CDR3 nucleotide sequence: TGTGCCAGCAGTTTTCCGGGACCCCCGGAGACCCAGTACTTC. Translation: CASSFPGPPETQYF.

This chain links TRBV7-3 with TRBJ2-3; D is possibly TRBD2 (6 bases). Germline V gene sequence: CDR1 SGHTA, CDR2 FQGTGA. The germline V and J ends were trimmed by 7 bases and 0 bases, with 14 bases remaining between them. This CDR3 spans 15 amino acids. For the CDR3, the DNA is TGTGCCAGCACTCTCGCTGGGACTAGCACAGATACGCAGTATTTT. This gives the protein CASTLAGTSTDTQYF.

In its sample, this clonotype was seen a few times. The V call is TRBV7-6, the J call TRBJ2-1; D tentatively fits TRBD1 or TRBD2 (5 bases each). V lost 5 bases and J lost 5, with 13 bases in between. The germline V gene has CDR1 SGHVS and CDR2 FNYEAQ. The CDR3 spans 14 residues. CDR3 in DNA: TGTGCCAGCAGCGCCCGGGACGGAAACAATGAGCAGTTCTTC. Translation: CASSARDGNNEQFF.

The sample holds a few counts of this clonotype. The rearrangement uses TRBV7-2 and TRBJ2-1; 12 bases fit TRBD2. Germline trimming cut 2 bases from V and 8 bases from J; bases unmatched to any gene: 4. This CDR3 spans 15 amino acids. Germline CDR1 is SGHTA and CDR2 is FQGNSA. The CDR3 coding sequence is TGTGCCAGCAGCTTAAGGTCTAGCGGGAGGGATGAGCAGTTCTTC. Translating it yields CASSLRSSGRDEQFF. The full variable domain, in which reference TRBV7-2 and TRBJ2-1 provide the parts outside the CDR3, is GAGVSQSPSNKVTEKGKDVELRCDPISGHTALYWYRQSLGQGLEFLIYFQGNSAPDKSGLPSDRFSAERTGGSVSTLTIQRTQQEDSAVYLCASSLRSSGRDEQFFGPGTRLTVL.

This clonotype was seen a handful of times. The chain recombines TRBV7-9 with TRBJ2-3; 7 bases fit TRBD2. With 4 bases clipped from V and 3 bases from J, the junction kept 13 bases outside the gene matches. From germline, CDR1 is SEHNR and CDR2 FQNEAQ (reference sequence). This CDR3 region has 17 residues. The CDR3 region is CASSYLQGGPGTDTQYF. CDR3 bases: TGTGCCAGCAGCTACCTCCAGGGAGGGCCGGGGACAGATACGCAGTATTTT.

This clonotype was found many times. The chain links TRBV20-1 to TRBJ2-1, with 8 bases matching TRBD2. V lost 0 bases and J lost 4; bases outside the gene matches: 11. The CDR3 has 17 amino acids. Per the germline V gene, CDR1 is DFQATT and CDR2 is SNEGSKA (reference sequence). The CDR3 protein is CSARDRTSPTSYNEQFF. The CDR3 coding sequence is TGCAGTGCTAGAGATAGGACTAGCCCCACTTCATACAATGAGCAGTTCTTC.

J is TRBJ2-7 and V is TRBV7-4; 9 bases map to TRBD2. The CDR3 runs to 17 residues. Trimming removed 4 bases from V and 0 bases from J; junction bases left unmatched: 10. CDR1 and CDR2 from the germline V gene are SGHVT and SQSDAQ. CDR3 DNA sequence: TGTGCCAGCAGCTGGCGGGGGGGACTACCGAGCTCCTACGAGCAGTACGTC. It specifies CASSWRGGLPSSYEQYV.

This clonotype came up many times. The genes are TRBV6-2 or TRBV6-3 and TRBJ1-5, with D unresolved. V was clipped by 6 bases and J by 3 bases, with 12 bases between them. Per germline, CDR1 MNHEY and CDR2 SVGEGT. The CDR3 length is 14 residues. CDR3 in DNA: TGTGCCAGCAGCTCGACAAACTCCAATCAGCCCCAGCATTTT. Translation: CASSSTNSNQPQHF.

This clonotype was seen a handful of times. The DNA of the CDR3 is TGTGCCAGCAGTTCAGCACCGGTTACATTAGAGACCCAGTACTTC. Translation gives CASSSAPVTLETQYF. The gene calls are TRBV12-3 or TRBV12-4 and TRBJ2-5; no reliable D call. The CDR3 totals 15 residues. Deletions cut 4 bases from V and 4 bases from J, with 16 bases between.

The V and J genes are TRBV24-1 and TRBJ2-5; no reliable D call. Trimming left V 4 bases short and J 2 bases short, with 13 bases between. The germline V gene has CDR1 KGHDR and CDR2 SFDVKD. This CDR3 contains 15 residues. CDR3 region: CATSDPQNRQETQYF. Here the CDR3 DNA reads TGTGCCACCAGTGACCCACAGAACCGGCAAGAGACCCAGTACTTC.

This clonotype turned up a few times. CDR3 DNA sequence: TGTGCCAGCAGCTTAGCGCTCGGGACAAGTACTAGCACAGATACGCAGTATTTT. As protein: CASSLALGTSTSTDTQYF. The chain joins TRBV7-6 to TRBJ2-3; perhaps TRBD1 as D (6 bases). The CDR3 totals 18 residues. With 0 bases removed from V and 0 bases from J, the gap between germline ends came to 16 bases. The germline V gene encodes CDR1 SGHVS and CDR2 FNYEAQ. Combining the CDR3 with reference TRBV7-6 and TRBJ2-3 gives the whole variable domain GAGVSQSPRYKVTKRGQDVALRCDPISGHVSLYWYRQALGQGPEFLTYFNYEAQQDKSGLPNDRFSAERPEGSISTLTIQRTEQRDSAMYRCASSLALGTSTSTDTQYFGPGTRLTVL.

This chain links TRBV28 with TRBJ1-1; D gene ambiguous. CDR1 MDHEN and CDR2 SYDVKM come from the germline V gene. Between the trimmed V and J ends, which lost 3 bases and 4 bases, there was a span of 9 bases. The CDR3 runs 13 residues. The CDR3 loop is CASSFAVLTEAFF. The CDR3 bases are TGTGCCAGCAGTTTCGCAGTACTCACTGAAGCTTTCTTT.

This chain joins TRBV6-5 and TRBJ2-4; D is undetermined. The ends were cut back, 0 bases at V and 7 bases at J, with 10 bases in the middle. Germline CDR1 and CDR2: MNHEY and SVGAGI. The CDR3 runs to 14 residues. CDR3 sequence: CASSYSVQGNIQYF. CDR3 nucleotides: TGTGCCAGCAGTTACTCTGTTCAAGGGAACATTCAGTACTTC.

This clonotype appeared a few times. The chain links TRBV28 to TRBJ2-7, with D tentatively TRBD2 (6 bases). The CDR3 is 20 residues long. Germline-derived CDR1 and CDR2 are MDHEN and SYDVKM. Deletions cut 4 bases from V and 2 bases from J, with 30 bases between. The CDR3 DNA sequence: TGTGCCAGCAGTTCCACCTTCTATATGACGGCGTGGGAGGAAGCCTACGAGCAGTACTTC. Protein sequence: CASSSTFYMTAWEEAYEQYF.

The chain employs TRBV20-1 and TRBJ2-5; D ambiguous. Germline loops: CDR1 DFQATT, CDR2 SNEGSKA (reference sequence). The CDR3 has 15 amino acids. V shed 1 base and J shed 5 bases, with 17 bases lying between them. Here the CDR3 reads CSARAAVGEMETQYF. As DNA, the CDR3 is TGCAGTGCTAGAGCCGCTGTTGGGGAAATGGAGACCCAGTACTTC.

This clonotype was counted only a few times. CDR3 amino acids: CASSRSGSVHEQYF. Written as DNA, the CDR3 is TGTGCCAGCAGCCGTAGCGGGAGTGTCCACGAGCAGTACTTC. The chain uses TRBV12-3 or TRBV12-4 and TRBJ2-7, with TRBD2 identical over 9 bases. The CDR3 is 14 residues long. Germline trimming cut 6 bases from V and 5 bases from J; bases unmatched to any gene: 8.

This clonotype was seen a few times. The V gene is TRBV20-1, the J gene TRBJ2-3; D might be TRBD2 (6 bases). Trimming stripped 0 bases from V and 4 bases from J, with 17 bases between. CDR3 length equals 16 residues. Germline V lookup: CDR1 DFQATT, CDR2 SNEGSKA (reference sequence). CDR3 sequence (DNA): TGCAGTGCTAGAGATACGTTCGGCGGGAAAGCAGATACGCAGTATTTT. This codes for CSARDTFGGKADTQYF.

The chain links TRBV7-8 to TRBJ2-5; TRBD1 agrees at 9 bases. The V and J ends lost 6 bases and 4 bases, in that order; junction bases with no gene match: 15. Germline assignment: CDR1 SGHVS and CDR2 FQNEAQ. This CDR3 is built from 17 residues. The CDR3 is CASRLSGTGLVGETQYF. CDR3 coding DNA: TGTGCCAGCAGATTATCGGGGACAGGGTTAGTGGGAGAGACCCAGTACTTC.

V usage is TRBV9 and J usage is TRBJ2-7; either TRBD1 or TRBD2 may fit D (5 bases each). Germline V lookup: CDR1 SGDLS, CDR2 YYNGEE. This CDR3 is 15 amino acids long. V lost 0 bases and J lost 0, with 10 bases in between. The CDR3 DNA reads TGTGCCAGCAGCGTAGGGGACGATAGCTCCTACGAGCAGTACTTC. This translates into CASSVGDDSSYEQYF. The full variable domain, rest sourced from reference TRBV9 and TRBJ2-7, is DSGVTQTPKHLITATGQRVTLRCSPRSGDLSVYWYQQSLDQGLQFLIQYYNGEERAKGNILERFSAQQFPDLHSELNLSSLELGDSALYFCASSVGDDSSYEQYFGPGTRLTVT.

This clonotype appeared a few times. J is TRBJ2-7 and V is TRBV6-5; 7 positions agree with TRBD1. Germline CDR1 and CDR2: MNHEY and SVGAGI. Trimming removed 2 bases from V and 4 bases from J; junction bases left unmatched: 5. This CDR3 has 14 residues. The CDR3 nucleotides read TGTGCCAGCAGTTACGGCCTACAGGGGTACGAGCAGTACTTC. Its protein product is CASSYGLQGYEQYF.

A few counts support this clonotype. The chain combines TRBV29-1 with TRBJ2-7; tentative D call: TRBD1 (6 bases). The CDR3 is 14 residues long. Trimming cost V 1 base and J 2 bases, with 12 bases left between them. Germline values: CDR1 SQVTM, CDR2 ANQGSEA. This chain's CDR3 is CSVEARDTPYEQYF. The CDR3 DNA reads as TGCAGCGTTGAAGCCCGGGACACCCCCTACGAGCAGTACTTC.